The T cell receptor beta chain described here comes from a study of T cells in Graves' hyperthyroidism and ophthalmopathy. Study-wide results and limits: Classification by a 13 V-J model distinguished ophthalmopathy from stable hyperthyroidism. Blood samples included most of the expanded thyroid clonotypes exceeding 0.001.

Authors of the study amplified TCR beta CDR3 regions from RNA transcripts. HTBI primers were used for first-round RT-PCR of the TCR CDR3. TCRdb re-analysed the multiplex PCR reads in MiXCR, keeping a single row per CDR3 protein. This sample has around 600,000 distinct CDR3 sequences, with around 13% found just once. Uncontrolled infection, other autoimmune disease, pregnancy or lactation disqualified patients from enrolment. V was shortened by 1 base and J by 8 bases, with 5 bases between the two germline ends. CDR1 is DFQATT and CDR2 is SNEGSKA in the germline V gene (reference sequence). This CDR3 spans 10 amino acids. This clonotype turned up a few times. Its antigen is unidentified.

The chain recombines TRBV20-1 with TRBJ1-2; D is ambiguous. The sample taken for sequencing was blood. The source is a woman aged 45-60 years with Graves' ophthalmopathy. CDR3: CSARVNGYTF. As DNA, the CDR3 is TGCAGTGCTAGAGTAAACGGCTACACCTTC.